These 10 T cell receptor beta chains share one sample of origin, sequenced in a study of shared clonotypes between healthy human individuals (dated by TCRdb to the early 2020s). The library was obtained by the immunoSEQ multiplex PCR assay. TCRdb holds this immuneACCESS table with in-frame rearrangements only. Some clones are missing; in checked studies, unresolved V genes explain under half, and the rest has no known cause. The sample table contains about 460,000 clones; only one count was recorded for 75% to 80% of them. The ten largest clones capture about 12% of the sample. Sequencing used PBMCs. The receptor set was obtained from a woman in her thirties or forties in good health. Some clones in this sample may be carry-over from other donors' samples.

The rearrangement joins TRBV2 to TRBJ2-5; no reliable D call. With 1 base removed from V and 2 bases from J, the gap between germline ends came to 11 bases. From germline, CDR1 is SNHLY and CDR2 FYNNEI. This CDR3 has 15 residues. CDR3 residues: CASSEDGSRQETQYF. CDR3 bases: TGTGCCAGCAGTGAAGATGGGTCAAGGCAAGAGACCCAGTACTTC. Complete variable domain (other parts from reference TRBV2 and TRBJ2-5): EPEVTQTPSHQVTQMGQEVILRCVPISNHLYFYWYRQILGQKVEFLVSFYNNEISEKSEIFDDQFSVERPDGSNFTLKIRSTKLEDSAMYFCASSEDGSRQETQYFGPGTRLLVL.

This chain joins TRBV28 and TRBJ2-2, with 12 bases matching TRBD2. Trimming removed 6 bases from V and 7 bases from J; junction bases left unmatched: 9. Germline V gene data show CDR1 as MDHEN and CDR2 as SYDVKM. This CDR3 has 16 amino acids. The CDR3 spells CASSPWTSGTGGELFF. The DNA of the CDR3 is TGTGCCAGCAGCCCGTGGACTAGCGGGACGGGCGGGGAGCTGTTTTTT.

This chain joins TRBV7-2 and TRBJ2-7; 7 bases fit TRBD2. Germline assignment: CDR1 SGHTA and CDR2 FQGNSA. The CDR3 length is 15 residues. V was pared by 1 base and J by 2 bases, with 5 bases of the junction left unmatched. In DNA form, the CDR3 reads TGTGCCAGCAGCTTAGTGGAGCGGGGAACCTACGAGCAGTACTTC. It yields the protein CASSLVERGTYEQYF.

A word on this clone: With a far larger clone one base away, a read error is the likely cause. The chain links TRBV28 to TRBJ2-3; 13 bases align to TRBD2. There are 18 residues in the CDR3. Germline CDR1 MDHEN, CDR2 SYDVKM. The CDR3 DNA follows: TGTGCCAGTCTGACAGGAGGACTAGCGGGAGAGGGCACAGATACGCGGTATTTT. Protein: CASLTGGLAGEGTDTRYF.

This chain links TRBV4-2 with TRBJ2-1; the match to TRBD2 covers 9 bases. Losses at the gene ends were 4 bases for V and 9 bases for J; bases not matched to a gene: 10. The length of the CDR3 is 15 residues. Germline values: CDR1 LGHNA, CDR2 YNFKEQ. The CDR3 spells CASSPLSGTSFEQFF. Written as DNA, the CDR3 is TGTGCCAGCAGCCCCCTTTCCGGGACTAGCTTTGAGCAGTTCTTC.

V usage is TRBV27 and J usage is TRBJ2-7, with 10 nucleotides matching TRBD1. The V gene's germline CDR1 is MNHEY and CDR2 SMNVEV (reference sequence). Trimming removed 5 bases from V and 2 bases from J; junction bases left unmatched: 6. The CDR3 extends over 15 amino acids. CDR3: CASSPGTGAPYEQYF. CDR3 in DNA: TGTGCCAGCAGTCCAGGGACAGGGGCACCCTACGAGCAGTACTTC.

The chain uses TRBV30 and TRBJ2-2; 12 nucleotides align to TRBD1. V gave up 0 bases and J gave up 4 bases; unmatched junction bases: 12. CDR3 length: 19 residues. The V gene's germline CDR1 is GTSNPN and CDR2 SVGIG (reference sequence). This CDR3 is CAWSVRRDRGRGFTGELFF. In DNA form, the CDR3 reads TGTGCCTGGAGTGTACGACGGGACAGGGGGCGGGGGTTCACCGGGGAGCTGTTTTTT.

This clone was seen repeatedly, ten times or more. This chain's CDR3 is CASSYTYEQYF. DNA for the CDR3: TGTGCCAGCAGTTATACCTACGAGCAGTACTTC. The chain has TRBV6-6 and TRBJ2-7, with unresolved D. The CDR3 is 11 residues long. The V gene's germline CDR1 is MNHNY and CDR2 SVGAGI (reference sequence). V was shortened by 3 bases and J by 2 bases, with 2 bases between the two germline ends.

This clone was recorded once. The chain carries TRBV30 and TRBJ1-1; a possible D gene is TRBD1 (6 bases). The CDR3 extends over 13 amino acids. Trimming stripped 8 bases from V and 0 bases from J, with 13 bases between. CDR1 and CDR2 from the germline V gene are GTSNPN and SVGIG (reference sequence). DNA for the CDR3: TGTGCCCGGAAGGGGGTGGTGAACACTGAAGCTTTCTTT. It yields the protein CARKGVVNTEAFF.

The V call is TRBV2, the J call TRBJ1-5; maybe TRBD1 (6 bases). V was pared by 3 bases and J by 5 bases, with 11 bases between. The CDR3 has 14 residues. Germline CDR1 and CDR2: SNHLY and FYNNEI. The DNA of the CDR3 is TGTGCCAGCAGTGAGGGTGGGGGCTATCAGCCCCAGCATTTT. Translating it yields CASSEGGGYQPQHF.